These 3 T cell receptor beta chains share one sample of origin, sequenced in a study of shared clonotypes between healthy human individuals. Profiling relied on immunoSEQ multiplex PCR, and the TCRdb table lists in-frame clones only, not all of them. The sample includes 450,000 to 500,000 clones, about three quarters of them seen just once. Sequenced material: PBMCs. These TCRs come from a woman aged 40 to 50 in good health. Some clones in this sample may be carry-over from other donors' samples.

The chain uses TRBV5-6 and TRBJ2-5; no definite D call. V gave up 4 bases and J gave up 0 bases, with 16 bases separating them. The CDR3 is 16 residues long. Per the germline V gene, CDR1 is SGHDT and CDR2 is YYEEEE. The CDR3 sequence is CASSKVGSAYQETQYF. The CDR3 nucleotides read TGTGCCAGCAGCAAAGTCGGGTCAGCGTACCAAGAGACCCAGTACTTC.

This chain connects TRBV7-9 to TRBJ2-1; 12 bases agree with TRBD2. CDR1 and CDR2 from the germline V gene are SEHNR and FQNEAQ (reference sequence). The CDR3 has 15 amino acids. V lost 4 bases, J lost 6 bases, and 4 bases stayed unmatched. The CDR3 spells CASSSLAGGLNEQFF. For the CDR3, the DNA is TGTGCCAGCAGCTCCCTAGCGGGAGGGCTCAATGAGCAGTTCTTC. Based on the CDR3 plus reference TRBV7-9 and TRBJ2-1, the full variable domain is DTGVSQNPRHKITKRGQNVTFRCDPISEHNRLYWYRQTLGQGPEFLTYFQNEAQLEKSRLLSDRFSAERPKGSFSTLEIQRTEQGDSAMYLCASSSLAGGLNEQFFGPGTRLTVL.

A word on this clone: With only one base between it and a far larger clone, this is likely a read error. V is TRBV14 and J is TRBJ2-7, with 8 positions matching TRBD2. The V segment lost 3 bases and the J segment 6 bases; nucleotides outside the gene matches: 19. The CDR3 totals 18 residues. CDR1 is SGHDN, CDR2 FVKESK, per germline. The CDR3 bases are TGTGCCAGCAGCCACCGGGAAAAAGCGGGAGCCCCCCTGGGCGAGCAGTACTTC. Encoded protein: CASSHREKAGAPLGEQYF.